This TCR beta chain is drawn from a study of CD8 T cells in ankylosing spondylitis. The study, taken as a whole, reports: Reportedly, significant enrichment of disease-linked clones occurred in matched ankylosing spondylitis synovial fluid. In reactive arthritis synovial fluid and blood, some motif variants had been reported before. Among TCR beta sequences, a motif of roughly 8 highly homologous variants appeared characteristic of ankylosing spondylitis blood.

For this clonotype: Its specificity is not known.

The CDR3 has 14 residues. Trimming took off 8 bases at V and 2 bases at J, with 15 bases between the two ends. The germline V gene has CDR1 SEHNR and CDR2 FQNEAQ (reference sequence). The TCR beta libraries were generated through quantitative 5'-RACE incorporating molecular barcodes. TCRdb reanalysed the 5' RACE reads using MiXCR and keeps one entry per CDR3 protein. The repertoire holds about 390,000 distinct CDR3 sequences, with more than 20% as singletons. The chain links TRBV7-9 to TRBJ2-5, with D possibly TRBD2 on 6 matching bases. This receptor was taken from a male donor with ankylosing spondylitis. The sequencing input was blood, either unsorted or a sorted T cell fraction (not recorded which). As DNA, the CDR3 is TGTGCCAGCTCCTGGAATAGCGGTCAAGAGACCCAGTACTTC. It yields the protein CASSWNSGQETQYF.